The 28 T cell receptor beta chains presented below share a single source sample, sequenced in a study of shared clonotypes between healthy human individuals. Only in-frame clones appear in the TCRdb table, and some are missing; sequencing was by immunoSEQ multiplex PCR. The table has about 2.4 million clones, roughly 93% seen once. The specimen sequenced was naive CD4+ T cells from PBMCs. As to subset: CD45RA+ positively selected. The receptors were sampled from a man between 18 and 29 years old in good health. Some clones in this sample may be carry-over from other donors' samples.

This chain links TRBV5-5 with TRBJ2-7, with D unclear. CDR1 is SGHKS and CDR2 is YYEKEE in the germline V gene (reference sequence). V was pared by 2 bases and J by 0 bases, with 9 bases between. The CDR3 has 14 residues. The CDR3, as DNA: TGTGCCAGCAGCTTCGTTCTCAGCTCCTACGAGCAGTACTTC. Translated: CASSFVLSSYEQYF.

This clone appeared a single time. The same CDR3 is also encoded by other DNA sequences in this sample. V gene TRBV27 combines with J gene TRBJ2-1; weak D call: TRBD2 (6 bases). Trimming stripped 2 bases from V and 8 bases from J, with 10 bases between. Germline CDR1 MNHEY, CDR2 SMNVEV (reference sequence). CDR3 length: 13 residues. The CDR3 DNA reads as TGTGCCAGCAGTTTACGGGGAGGCGATGAGCAGTTCTTC. Encoded protein: CASSLRGGDEQFF.

This chain joins TRBV28 and TRBJ2-3; D gene ambiguous. The germline CDR1 and CDR2 sequences are MDHEN and SYDVKM. The CDR3 runs 11 residues. Trimming pared 5 bases from V and 5 bases from J, leaving 5 bases between. CDR3: CASSQRDTQYF. CDR3 in DNA: TGTGCCAGCAGTCAGCGAGATACGCAGTATTTT.

V is TRBV7-9 and J is TRBJ2-7; D assignment may be TRBD1 or TRBD2 (5 bases each). The CDR3 length is 15 residues. The V and J ends lost 5 bases and 5 bases respectively, with 19 bases between them. Germline V CDR1 and CDR2: SEHNR, FQNEAQ (reference sequence). CDR3 nucleotide sequence: TGTGCCAGCAGCCTCCCGAGGGCAAGGGGAGACGAGCAGTACTTC. Its translation: CASSLPRARGDEQYF.

V usage is TRBV7-3 and J usage is TRBJ2-6; tentatively, D is TRBD1 or TRBD2 (5 bases each). The CDR3 length is 17 residues. Trimming cost V 0 bases and J 4 bases, with 13 bases left between them. The germline V gene has CDR1 SGHTA and CDR2 FQGTGA. The CDR3 loop reads CASSLTAGSRGANVLTF. CDR3 DNA sequence: TGTGCCAGCAGCTTAACAGCAGGGAGCAGAGGGGCCAACGTCCTGACTTTC.

The chain recombines TRBV7-9 with TRBJ1-6; tentative D call: TRBD1 (5 bases). The CDR3 length is 14 residues. The germline gives CDR1 SEHNR, CDR2 FQNEAQ (reference sequence). V lost 2 bases and J lost 8, with 10 bases in between. The CDR3 sequence: CASSLSGWDSPLHF. The CDR3 DNA reads TGTGCCAGCAGCTTATCAGGGTGGGATTCACCCCTCCACTTT.

The chain links TRBV5-4 to TRBJ2-1; TRBD2 aligns across 9 bases. The CDR3 totals 15 residues. V shed 4 bases, J shed 4 bases, and the junction held 6 bases outside the gene matches. Germline loops: CDR1 SGHNT, CDR2 YYREEE (reference sequence). CDR3 bases: TGTGCCAGCAGCCAAAAGCGGGAGGTGTACAATGAGCAGTTCTTC. It translates to CASSQKREVYNEQFF.

Of note for this clone: This sample also contains other DNA sequences that code for the same CDR3. The chain employs TRBV5-1 and TRBJ2-2; D is perhaps TRBD2 (6 bases). The CDR3 runs 14 residues. Germline V gene sequence: CDR1 SGHRS, CDR2 YFSETQ. V lost 2 bases to trimming and J lost 3 bases, with 8 bases between them. The chain's CDR3 is CASSLAGYTGELFF. The CDR3 region has the DNA TGCGCCAGCAGCTTAGCGGGTTACACCGGGGAGCTGTTTTTT.

This chain connects TRBV27 to TRBJ2-3, with D unclear. Trimming removed 1 base at V and 2 bases at J, with 16 bases between. Germline CDR1 and CDR2: MNHEY and SMNVEV (reference sequence). The CDR3 sequence is 17 residues long. This chain's CDR3 is CASSLYPLSRVTDTQYF. The CDR3 coding sequence is TGTGCCAGCAGTTTATACCCCCTTTCACGGGTCACAGATACGCAGTATTTT.

With regard to this clone: The junction shows a germline mismatch at one end, possibly a read error. The chain recombines TRBV28 with TRBJ1-5; D call uncertain. This CDR3 comprises 14 residues. Looked up from germline, CDR1 is MDHEN and CDR2 is SYDVKM. For the CDR3, the DNA is TGTGCCATCAGTCGAAAGTTCCTAAATCAGCCCCAGCATTTT. The encoded protein is CAISRKFLNQPQHF.

The chain joins TRBV6-1 to TRBJ2-7; 13 bases fit TRBD2. Germline V gene data show CDR1 as MNHNS and CDR2 as SASEGT. The length of the CDR3 is 16 residues. V lost 1 base to trimming and J lost 4 bases; unmatched junction nucleotides: 4. Here the CDR3 DNA reads TGTGCCAGCAGTGAAGGGACTAGCGGGAGATATTACGAGCAGTACTTC. This codes for CASSEGTSGRYYEQYF.

The rearrangement uses TRBV6-5 and TRBJ1-4; D remains unclear. The V end lost 0 bases, the J end lost 14 bases, and 13 bases lay between the germline ends. CDR3 size: 13 residues. Germline V gene lookup returns CDR1 MNHEY and CDR2 SVGAGI. The CDR3 DNA follows: TGTGCCAGCAGTTACTCGCCATTAACATGGCTGTTTTTT. Its protein is CASSYSPLTWLFF.

The chain has TRBV7-9 and TRBJ1-1; D call uncertain. The CDR3 runs to 14 residues. Germline V gives CDR1 SEHNR, CDR2 FQNEAQ (reference sequence). V was cut by 1 base and J by 1 base, with 7 bases left in between. The CDR3 loop is CASSLDYPNTEAFF. The DNA of the CDR3 is TGTGCCAGCAGCTTAGATTACCCGAACACTGAAGCTTTCTTT.

The J gene is TRBJ1-5, the V gene TRBV19; D unclear. The CDR3 totals 12 residues. The V gene's germline CDR1 is LNHDA and CDR2 SQIVND (reference sequence). Trimming left V 4 bases short and J 7 bases short, with 8 bases between. CDR3 in amino acids: CASSTEPQPQHF. The DNA for the CDR3 is TGTGCCAGTAGTACCGAACCCCAGCCCCAGCATTTT.

In nucleotides, the CDR3 is TGTGCCAGTAGTATTACTTCCCCTCTCCCGGGGTCGGCAGATACGCAGTATTTT. Protein sequence: CASSITSPLPGSADTQYF. The rearrangement joins TRBV19 to TRBJ2-3, with D perhaps matching TRBD2 (5 bases). Germline assignment: CDR1 LNHDA and CDR2 SQIVND (reference sequence). There are 18 residues in the CDR3. Trimming left V 3 bases short and J 4 bases short, with 23 bases between. Together with reference TRBV19 and TRBJ2-3, the CDR3 gives the full variable domain: DGGITQSPKYLFRKEGQNVTLSCEQNLNHDAMYWYRQDPGQGLRLIYYSQIVNDFQKGDIAEGYSVSREKKESFPLTVTSAQKNPTAFYLCASSITSPLPGSADTQYFGPGTRLTVL.

This chain connects TRBV7-2 to TRBJ1-5, with no clear D. Germline V gene data show CDR1 as SGHTA and CDR2 as FQGNSA. Trimming removed 5 bases at V and 6 bases at J, with 8 bases between. There are 12 residues in the CDR3. This CDR3 is CASSPGGQPQHF. As DNA, the CDR3 is TGTGCCAGCAGCCCCGGAGGTCAGCCCCAGCATTTT.

The J gene is TRBJ1-2, the V gene TRBV2, with D possibly matching TRBD1 (5 bases). V lost 6 bases to trimming and J lost 6 bases, with 8 bases between them. This CDR3 is 11 amino acids long. Germline V gives CDR1 SNHLY, CDR2 FYNNEI. Here the CDR3 DNA reads TGTGCCAGCAGGACGGGGGATGGCTACACCTTC. This sequence encodes CASRTGDGYTF.

Points on this clone: The same CDR3 arises from other DNA sequences in this sample as well. This chain links TRBV7-2 with TRBJ2-5; 11 bases align to TRBD2. Losses at the gene ends were 5 bases for V and 4 bases for J; bases not matched to a gene: 3. Per germline, CDR1 SGHTA and CDR2 FQGNSA. The CDR3 spans 14 residues. The CDR3 reads CASSLGLAGETQYF. In DNA form, the CDR3 reads TGTGCCAGCAGCCTCGGACTAGCGGGAGAGACCCAGTACTTC.

DNA for the CDR3: TGTGCCAGCAGTTTAGCGGGGTCCGGGGCCAACGTCCTGACTTTC. Residues: CASSLAGSGANVLTF. The V gene is TRBV27, the J gene TRBJ2-6, with D possibly TRBD2 on 6 matching bases. This CDR3 has 15 amino acids. The V and J ends lost 2 bases and 4 bases respectively, with 9 bases between them. Germline-derived CDR1 and CDR2 are MNHEY and SMNVEV (reference sequence).

V usage is TRBV15 and J usage is TRBJ2-3, with D maybe TRBD2 (6 bases). The germline gives CDR1 LNHNV, CDR2 YYDKDF (reference sequence). V lost 0 bases, J lost 2 bases, and 9 bases lay in between. The CDR3 totals 15 residues. CDR3 protein: CATSRELANTDTQYF. In DNA form, the CDR3 reads TGTGCCACCAGCAGAGAACTAGCAAACACAGATACGCAGTATTTT.

The rearrangement links TRBV19 to TRBJ1-2; the D is unclear. The V gene's germline CDR1 is LNHDA and CDR2 SQIVND (reference sequence). V was cut by 4 bases and J by 2 bases, with 14 bases left in between. The CDR3 is 15 amino acids. CDR3 region: CASSTQRTVNYGYTF. The CDR3 region has the DNA TGTGCCAGTAGTACCCAGCGAACAGTAAACTATGGCTACACCTTC.

This chain links TRBV5-6 with TRBJ2-7; TRBD2 agrees at 12 bases. The CDR3 contains 16 residues. Looked up from germline, CDR1 is SGHDT and CDR2 is YYEEEE. The V gene end was trimmed by 4 bases and the J gene end by 4 bases; junction bases not matched to a gene: 9. The CDR3 loop is CASSRFLAGGPYEQYF. The CDR3 nucleotides are TGTGCCAGCAGCCGATTCCTAGCGGGAGGGCCGTACGAGCAGTACTTC.

This clone showed up just once. The chain uses TRBV6-5 and TRBJ2-1; TRBD2 agrees at 14 bases. The CDR3 sequence is 13 residues long. Germline CDR1 MNHEY, CDR2 SVGAGI. Losses at the gene ends were 6 bases for V and 12 bases for J; bases not matched to a gene: 4. The CDR3 region is CASSQGTSGRQFF. The CDR3 region has the DNA TGTGCCAGCAGCCAAGGGACTAGCGGGAGGCAGTTCTTC.

Details on this clone: This sample also contains other DNA sequences that code for the same CDR3. The genes are TRBV28 and TRBJ1-5; 8 bases agree with TRBD1. The junction had 3 bases not matched to a gene; V was cut back by 4 bases and J by 4 bases. Germline V gene sequence: CDR1 MDHEN, CDR2 SYDVKM. The CDR3 loop spans 14 amino acids. The CDR3 region is CASSSGTGNQPQHF. Written as DNA, the CDR3 is TGTGCCAGCAGTTCCGGGACAGGAAATCAGCCCCAGCATTTT.

The chain couples TRBV28 to TRBJ2-7; D is unclear. This CDR3 is 15 amino acids long. Germline assignment: CDR1 MDHEN and CDR2 SYDVKM. Trimming shortened V by 6 bases and J by 0 bases, and 15 bases separated the two germline ends. DNA for the CDR3: TGTGCCAGCAGCTATGGCTCTTCCTTCTCCTACGAGCAGTACTTC. This translates into CASSYGSSFSYEQYF.

This sequence joins TRBV19 and TRBJ1-2; D remains ambiguous. Trimming took 4 bases from V and 4 from J, leaving 13 bases between them. This CDR3 contains 14 residues. Germline-derived CDR1 and CDR2 are LNHDA and SQIVND (reference sequence). The CDR3 DNA reads as TGTGCCAGTAGTAGAGAGATGACAAGCTATGGCTACACCTTC. Its translation: CASSREMTSYGYTF.

The chain links TRBV7-8 to TRBJ2-7; 10 nucleotides agree with TRBD2. Germline CDR1 SGHVS, CDR2 FQNEAQ. V gave up 5 bases and J gave up 2 bases; unmatched junction bases: 3. The CDR3 spans 14 residues. CDR3: CASSQSGRAYEQYF. DNA for the CDR3: TGTGCCAGCAGCCAGAGCGGGAGGGCCTACGAGCAGTACTTC.

This clone showed up just a few times. The genes are TRBV28 and TRBJ1-1; D remains ambiguous. Germline V gene sequence: CDR1 MDHEN, CDR2 SYDVKM. This CDR3 is 11 amino acids long. V gave up 2 bases and J gave up 10 bases, with 8 bases separating them. CDR3 nucleotide sequence: TGTGCCAGCAGTTTAAAGTACAGAGCTTTCTTT. Encoded protein: CASSLKYRAFF. The whole variable domain, remainder taken from reference TRBV28 and TRBJ1-1, is DVKVTQSSRYLVKRTGEKVFLECVQDMDHENMFWYRQDPGLGLRLIYFSYDVKMKEKGDIPEGYSVSREKKERFSLILESASTNQTSMYLCASSLKYRAFFGQGTRLTVV.